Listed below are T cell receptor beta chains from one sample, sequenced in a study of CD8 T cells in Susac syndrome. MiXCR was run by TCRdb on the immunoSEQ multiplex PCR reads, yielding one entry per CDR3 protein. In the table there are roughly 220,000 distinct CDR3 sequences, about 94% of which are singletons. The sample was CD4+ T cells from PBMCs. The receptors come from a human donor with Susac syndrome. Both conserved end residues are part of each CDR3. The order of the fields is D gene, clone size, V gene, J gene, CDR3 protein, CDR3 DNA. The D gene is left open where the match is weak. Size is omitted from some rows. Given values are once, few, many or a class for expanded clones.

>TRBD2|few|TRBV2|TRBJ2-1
CASSPTSGGYNEQFF
TGTGCCAGCAGTCCTACTAGCGGGGGTTACAATGAGCAGTTCTTC
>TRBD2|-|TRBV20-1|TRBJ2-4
CSARGSGGRNEYF
TGCAGTGCTAGAGGGAGCGGGGGCCGGAACGAGTACTTC
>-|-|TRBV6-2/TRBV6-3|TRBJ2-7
CASRLVGGKSYEQYF
TGTGCCAGCAGACTGGTGGGGGGCAAAAGCTACGAGCAGTACTTC
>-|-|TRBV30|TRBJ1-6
CAWTRALRDSPLHF
TGTGCCTGGACTAGGGCCTTAAGGGATTCACCCCTCCACTTT
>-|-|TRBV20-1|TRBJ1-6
CSARGQGNNSPLHF
TGCAGTGCTAGAGGGCAGGGGAATAATTCACCCCTCCACTTT
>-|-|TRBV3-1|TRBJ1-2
CASSRTAEINYGYTF
TGTGCCAGCAGCCGGACAGCCGAAATTAACTATGGCTACACCTTC
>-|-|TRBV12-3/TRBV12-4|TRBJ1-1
CASSPSRDRPEAFF
TGTGCCAGCAGCCCTTCCCGAGACAGGCCTGAAGCTTTCTTT
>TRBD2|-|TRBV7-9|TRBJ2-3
CASSLTAGGTDTQYF
TGTGCCAGCAGCTTAACAGCGGGGGGGACAGATACGCAGTATTTT
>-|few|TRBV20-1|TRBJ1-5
CSAREGENQPQHF
TGCAGTGCTAGAGAGGGTGAAAATCAGCCCCAGCATTTT
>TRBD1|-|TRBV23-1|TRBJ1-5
CASSRRTDRANQPQHF
TGCGCCAGCAGTCGAAGGACTGACAGGGCCAATCAGCCCCAGCATTTT
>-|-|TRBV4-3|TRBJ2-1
CASSHLIGGNEQFF
TGCGCCAGCAGCCACCTGATAGGGGGGAATGAGCAGTTCTTC
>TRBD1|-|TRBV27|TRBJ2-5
CASSWTGKETQYF
TGTGCCAGCAGCTGGACAGGGAAGGAGACCCAGTACTTC
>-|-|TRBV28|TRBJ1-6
CASTDVSPLHF
TGTGCCAGCACCGACGTATCACCCCTCCACTTT
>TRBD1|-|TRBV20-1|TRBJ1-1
CSVRTGGTEAFF
TGCAGTGTCCGGACAGGAGGAACTGAAGCTTTCTTT